The clone carrying this TCR beta chain was counted ten times or more. Antigen: not known. V was pared by 0 bases and J by 0 bases, with 10 bases of the junction left unmatched. The CDR3 runs to 21 residues. Germline V gene data show CDR1 as MNHEY and CDR2 as SMNVEV (reference sequence). The data belong to a study of T cells in Graves' hyperthyroidism and ophthalmopathy. General study findings and limits: Blood samples included most of the expanded thyroid clonotypes exceeding 0.001.

The investigators amplified TCR beta CDR3 regions from RNA transcripts. The HTBI set primed first-round TCR CDR3 RT-PCR. TCRdb redid the calling of the multiplex PCR reads with MiXCR, one entry per CDR3 protein. The sample shows around 280,000 distinct CDR3 sequences, about 14% of them seen only once. Investigators excluded patients with uncontrolled infection, other autoimmune disease, pregnancy or lactation. The TCR comes from a young woman with Graves' hyperthyroidism that later progressed to Graves' ophthalmopathy. This chain uses TRBV27 with TRBJ2-3; 15 nucleotides line up with TRBD2. Sample: blood. CDR3 amino acids: CASSLSVGLAGGFPSTDTQYF. CDR3 nucleotide sequence: TGTGCCAGCAGTTTATCCGTGGGACTAGCGGGAGGTTTCCCCAGCACAGATACGCAGTATTTT.